Sequencing of this T cell receptor (beta chain) was carried out in a study of T cells in Graves' hyperthyroidism and ophthalmopathy. From RNA transcripts, TCR beta CDR3 regions were amplified. The HTBI primer set served for first-round RT-PCR of the TCR CDR3. From the multiplex PCR reads, TCRdb called clonotypes with MiXCR, one entry per CDR3 protein. The data show fewer than 900,000 distinct CDR3 sequences, around 19% seen once. V lost 4 bases to trimming and J lost 0 bases; unmatched junction nucleotides: 8. This CDR3 contains 16 residues. Germline V gives CDR1 SGHRS, CDR2 YFSETQ. Study-wide findings and caveats: In the analysis, a 13 V-J model separated ophthalmopathy from stable hyperthyroidism.

This clonotype was seen many times. Its target is not known. This sequence was found in a woman aged 45-65 years with Graves' hyperthyroidism that later progressed to Graves' ophthalmopathy. V gene TRBV5-1 combines with J gene TRBJ2-3; TRBD2 agrees at 7 bases. Sequenced material: blood. The CDR3 loop reads CASSGGDYTSTDTQYF. The CDR3 bases are TGCGCCAGCAGCGGCGGGGACTACACTAGCACAGATACGCAGTATTTT.